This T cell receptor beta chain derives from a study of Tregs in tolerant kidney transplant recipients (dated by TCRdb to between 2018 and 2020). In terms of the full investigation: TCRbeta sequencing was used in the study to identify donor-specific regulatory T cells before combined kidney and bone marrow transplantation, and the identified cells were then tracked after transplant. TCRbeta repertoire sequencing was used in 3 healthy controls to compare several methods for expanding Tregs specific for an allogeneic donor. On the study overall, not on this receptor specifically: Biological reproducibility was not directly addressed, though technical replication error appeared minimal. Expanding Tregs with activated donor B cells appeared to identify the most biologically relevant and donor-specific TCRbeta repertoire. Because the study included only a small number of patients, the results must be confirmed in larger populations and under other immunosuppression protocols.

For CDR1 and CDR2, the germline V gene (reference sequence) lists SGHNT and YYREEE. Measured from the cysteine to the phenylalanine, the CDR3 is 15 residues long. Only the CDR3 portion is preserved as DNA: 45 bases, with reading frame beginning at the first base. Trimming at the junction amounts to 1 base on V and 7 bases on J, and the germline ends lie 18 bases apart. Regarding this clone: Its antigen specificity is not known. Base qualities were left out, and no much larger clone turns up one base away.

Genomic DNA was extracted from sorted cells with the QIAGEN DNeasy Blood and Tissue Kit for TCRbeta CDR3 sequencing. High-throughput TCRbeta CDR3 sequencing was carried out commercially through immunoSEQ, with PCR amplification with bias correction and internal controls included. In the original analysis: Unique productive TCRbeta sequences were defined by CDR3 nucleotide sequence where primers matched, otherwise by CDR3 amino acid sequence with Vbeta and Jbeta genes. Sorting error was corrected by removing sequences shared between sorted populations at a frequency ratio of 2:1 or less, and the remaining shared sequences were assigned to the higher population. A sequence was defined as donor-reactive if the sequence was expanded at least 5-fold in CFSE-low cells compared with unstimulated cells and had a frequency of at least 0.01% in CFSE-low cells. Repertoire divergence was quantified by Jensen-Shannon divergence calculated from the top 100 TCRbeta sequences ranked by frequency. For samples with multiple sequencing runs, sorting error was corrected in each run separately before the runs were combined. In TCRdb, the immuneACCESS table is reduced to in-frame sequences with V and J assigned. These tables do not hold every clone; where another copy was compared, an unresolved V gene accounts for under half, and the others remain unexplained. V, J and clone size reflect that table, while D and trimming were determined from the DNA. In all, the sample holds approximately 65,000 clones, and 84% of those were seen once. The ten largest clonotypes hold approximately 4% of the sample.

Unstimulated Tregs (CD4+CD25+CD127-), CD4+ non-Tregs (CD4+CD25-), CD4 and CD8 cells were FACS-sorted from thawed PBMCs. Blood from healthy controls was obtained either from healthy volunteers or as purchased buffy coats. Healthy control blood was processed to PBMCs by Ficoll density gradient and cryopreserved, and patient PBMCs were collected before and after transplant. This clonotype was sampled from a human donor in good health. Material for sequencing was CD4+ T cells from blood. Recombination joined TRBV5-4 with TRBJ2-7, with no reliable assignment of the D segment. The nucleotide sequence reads TGTGCCAGCAGCTTGTATAGGTCCACCGCCGGTGAGCAGTACTTC. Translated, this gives CASSLYRSTAGEQYF.